Listed here is a single T cell receptor (beta chain). The antigen it binds to is not known. One base away there is no much larger clone; base qualities are not given. The CDR3 holds 17 amino acids from the cysteine to the phenylalanine. This entry keeps only the CDR3 DNA: 51 bases, framed from base 1. V is clipped by 0 bases and J by 1 base, and the sequence between their germline boundaries is 17 bases long. CDR1 SQVTM and CDR2 ANQGSEA were looked up in the germline V gene. The data stem from a study of Ad26.COV2.S vaccination and SARS-CoV-2 variants (dated by TCRdb to 2020 to 2023). Study-wide context: Donors in the vaccine arm were drawn from COV1001, a multicentre, randomized, double-blind, placebo-controlled phase I-IIa trial testing Ad26.COV2.S in healthy adults. Dosing of Ad26.COV2.S was intramuscular, at either 5x10^10 or 1x10^11 viral particles, delivered as one shot or as two shots spaced 56 days apart. The specificity and breadth of SARS-CoV-2-reactive T cell receptors after Ad26.COV2.S vaccination were assessed by TCRbeta repertoire sequencing. A total of 32 samples were included in the TCR-sequenced set, comprising roughly 19 Ad26.COV2.S vaccine recipients, 5 placebo recipients and 8 SARS-CoV-2 convalescent individuals. Participants in the trial were split at random into five groups of five each, receiving low-dose or high-dose Ad26.COV2.S once or twice, or else placebo on both occasions. Throughout the experiments and outcome assessment, investigators stayed blinded to trial group allocation.

The immunoSEQ Assay was used to sequence TCRbeta CDR3 regions. After extraction, genomic DNA underwent amplification by bias-controlled multiplex PCR, followed by high-throughput sequencing. As for the authors' bioinformatics: To quantify the absolute abundance of every unique TCRbeta CDR3 region, sequences were collapsed and filtered. T cell fraction was estimated by normalizing TCRbeta template counts to usable DNA, which was measured by amplifying reference genes present in all nucleated cells. Repertoire TCRs were annotated as SARS-CoV-2-specific by exact matching of V gene, CDR3 amino acid sequence and J gene to a known reactive TCR set. The reference SARS-CoV-2 TCR set came from MIRA and was filtered for enrichment in COVID-19-positive ImmuneCODE repertoires, removing public or cross-reactive TCRs. Using the MIRA antigens, annotated TCRs were further analysed by specific ORF or by position within an ORF. Depth was the summed frequency of annotated unique rearrangements, while breadth was defined as annotated unique rearrangements over total unique productive rearrangements. Two-sided Wilcoxon rank-sum tests were applied when comparing TCR breadth between groups. TCRdb carries this immuneACCESS record with in-frame sequences only. Its versions omit some clonotypes, under half of them owing to an unresolved V gene in the studies checked, with the rest unexplained. V and J calls and clone size are as listed in that table; D and trimming were resolved from the DNA. Present in this sample are 350,000 to 450,000 clones, roughly 90% of which were seen just once. 1.5% to 2% of the sample rests with the top ten.

The treatment or condition tag for this specimen amounts to: roughly 19 received Ad26.COV2.S at low or high dose, single or two shots; about five received placebo; per-sample allocation not given. For vaccine and placebo recipients, repertoires were sequenced using samples collected on day 63 after the first injection. Cohort 1b enrolled roughly 25 adults aged 18-55 years at a single site in Boston, USA, between 29 July and 7 August 2020. Ad26.COV2.S was a replication-incompetent adenovirus type 26 vector that expressed a prefusion-stabilized SARS-CoV-2 spike protein derived from the original Wuhan strain. Paper-wide results and their limitations: Substantial breadth of spike-specific CD8+ and CD4+ T cell responses was reported after vaccination. The study lacked the statistical power to compare responses across vaccine doses or regimens. Vaccine and placebo recipients had similar non-spike TCR breadth, a finding consistent with the vaccine containing only spike. The authors noted that the TCR breadth and depth analyses may have underestimated total T cell responses. Spike-specific TCR breadth was higher in Ad26.COV2.S recipients than in placebo recipients (P = 0.0014).

This TCR came from a person between 18 and 59 years old who received the Ad26.COV2.S COVID-19 vaccine or a placebo. In this chain, TRBV29-1 is recombined with TRBJ2-3; perhaps TRBD1 is the D gene, with 6 bases matching. Specimen: peripheral blood, collected in a trial of Ad26.COV2.S vaccine versus placebo. For the CDR3, the sequence is CSVEDRDNPWGTDTQYF. The DNA sequence follows: TGCAGCGTTGAAGATCGGGACAACCCATGGGGCACAGATACGCAGTATTTT.